Reported below is one TCR beta chain. The same CDR3 can be traced to other DNA sequences in this sample. J was trimmed by 5 bases and V by 2 bases; bases with no gene match: 3. Germline CDR1 is MNHEY and CDR2 is SMNVEV (reference sequence). The CDR3 extends over 14 amino acids. In the original workflow: Amplification of reference gene primers provided the estimated nucleated cell counts. Sequencing used immunoSEQ multiplex PCR; TCRdb keeps in-frame clones, though not all of them. V, J and clone size are those of that table, while D and trimming were read from the DNA. The sample includes 200,000 to 300,000 clones, 85% of them seen just once. The data were obtained in a study of blood T cell repertoires in COVID-19. Across the whole study: Specimens from acute and convalescent COVID-19 originated in the United States, Italy and Spain. The analysed material was cDNA or gDNA that came from T cells, B-cell-depleted T cells, or PBMCs.

The sample taken for sequencing was peripheral blood. The clonotype originates from a woman aged 55-70 years with active or convalescent COVID-19. The rearrangement joins TRBV27 to TRBJ2-5; 9 bases fit TRBD1. In DNA, the CDR3 is TGTGCCAGCAGTTTAACAGGGGGCGGGGAGACCCAGTACTTC. Protein product: CASSLTGGGETQYF.